This is a list of T cell receptor beta chains from one sample in a study of regulatory T cells in long-lasting Graves disease. TCRdb re-derived calls from the multiplex PCR reads in MiXCR, one entry per CDR3 protein. The table shows approximately 470,000 distinct CDR3 sequences, with under 20% occurring only once. These data were also filed under a second study, of T cells in Graves' hyperthyroidism and ophthalmopathy.

The input for sequencing was peripheral blood mononuclear cells (PBMCs), taken at new diagnosis, from a patient treated with antithyroid drugs. All receptors come from a man in his forties with Graves disease. The CDR3 runs from the conserved cysteine through the conserved F or W. The D gene is left open where the match is weak. Size values are once, few and many counts, or a class for expanded clones, and some rows have none.

>TRBJ2-5|TRBV28|14|-|TRBD2
CASSSAGVEETQYF
TGTGCCAGCAGTTCGGCGGGAGTGGAAGAGACCCAGTACTTC
>TRBJ2-5|TRBV2|18|-|TRBD2
CASSSDGFAGESKETQYF
TGTGCCAGCAGTTCCGATGGGTTCGCGGGAGAATCTAAAGAGACCCAGTACTTC
>TRBJ2-1|TRBV2|15|-|-
CASSGSRSSYNEQFF
TGTGCCAGCAGTGGTTCTCGGAGCTCCTACAATGAGCAGTTCTTC
>TRBJ2-7|TRBV12-3/TRBV12-4|15|-|-
CASSFGAAEAYEQYF
TGTGCCAGCAGTTTCGGAGCGGCAGAAGCCTACGAGCAGTACTTC
>TRBJ1-5|TRBV28|13|many|-
CATHPGPRQPQHF
TGTGCCACTCACCCCGGGCCCAGGCAGCCCCAGCATTTT
>TRBJ2-7|TRBV7-2|13|many|TRBD2
CASSLGTSEEQYF
TGTGCCAGCAGCCTGGGGACTAGCGAGGAGCAGTACTTC
>TRBJ2-4|TRBV7-8|15|many|-
CASSFGRARGAIQYF
TGTGCCAGCAGCTTCGGGCGGGCCCGGGGCGCCATTCAGTACTTC
>TRBJ2-6|TRBV27|20|-|-
CASSKEWRGRTRSGANVLTF
TGTGCCAGCAGTAAGGAATGGCGGGGCAGGACCCGCTCTGGGGCCAACGTCCTGACTTTC
>TRBJ2-1|TRBV24-1|15|many|-
CATSDSRGTVASQFF
TGTGCCACCAGTGATTCCCGGGGGACAGTTGCGAGCCAGTTCTTC
>TRBJ2-5|TRBV29-1|15|few|TRBD2
CSAGSAGGYIETQYF
TGCAGCGCCGGATCGGCGGGAGGTTACATTGAGACCCAGTACTTC
>TRBJ1-2|TRBV12-3/TRBV12-4|13|many|TRBD1
CASSNGQGSGYTF
TGTGCCAGCAGTAACGGACAGGGTAGCGGCTACACCTTC
>TRBJ1-5|TRBV12-3/TRBV12-4|14|many|TRBD1
CASTPTGGIQPQHF
TGTGCCAGCACTCCGACAGGGGGCATACAGCCCCAGCATTTT
>TRBJ2-3|TRBV12-3/TRBV12-4|13|many|-
CASRPPPTDTQYF
TGTGCCAGCAGGCCCCCTCCCACAGATACGCAGTATTTT
>TRBJ2-3|TRBV11-3|15|-|TRBD2
CASSSGGREADTQYF
TGTGCCAGCAGCTCGGGCGGGAGAGAAGCAGATACGCAGTATTTT
>TRBJ1-5|TRBV20-1|12|many|-
CSAGRTDQPQHF
TGCAGTGCTGGAAGGACAGATCAGCCCCAGCATTTT
>TRBJ2-6|TRBV24-1|20|few|TRBD2
CATSDPPGTSGSSGANVLTF
TGTGCCACCAGTGATCCACCTGGGACTAGCGGGAGCTCTGGGGCCAACGTCCTGACTTTC